The text below deals with one T cell receptor beta chain. The data are from a study of blood T cell repertoires in COVID-19. Study as a whole: COVID-19 samples from acute and convalescent phases originated in the United States, Italy and Spain.

The CDR3 has 15 amino acids. J lost 1 base, V lost 3 bases, and 2 bases had no gene match. In germline, CDR1 is SGHRS, CDR2 YFSETQ. Original handling: Estimates of nucleated cell counts were drawn from the amplification of reference gene primers. The method was immunoSEQ multiplex PCR; TCRdb's version includes in-frame clones alone and lacks a portion of them. D and trimming come from the DNA, and the V and J calls and clone size come from that table. The profile shows roughly 88,000 clones, 55% to 80% of them singletons. The chain has TRBV5-1 and TRBJ2-2; the match to TRBD1 covers 8 bases. This clonotype was sampled from a woman aged 60-75 years in a cohort sampled during active or convalescent COVID-19. The sequenced sample was peripheral blood. CDR3 sequence: CASSSGQGNTGELFF. DNA for the CDR3: TGCGCCAGCAGCTCCGGACAGGGGAACACCGGGGAGCTGTTTTTT. The variable domain in full, with the rest retrieved from reference TRBV5-1 and TRBJ2-2, is KAGVTQTPRYLIKTRGQQVTLSCSPISGHRSVSWYQQTPGQGLQFLFEYFSETQRNKGNFPGRFSGRQFSNSRSEMNVSTLELGDSALYLCASSSGQGNTGELFFGEGSRLTVL.